This TCR beta chain was recorded in a study of identical twins. Points from the study as a whole: Insertion counts were lower in abundant cord blood beta clonotypes, a trend that memory repertoires did not show.

TCRdb reprocessed the 5' RACE reads via MiXCR and lists one record per CDR3 protein. The sample holds about 520,000 distinct CDR3 sequences, under 25% seen once. In the case of this clonotype: What it recognizes is unknown.

Another study also made use of these data, one on T cells expressing NK-cell markers. That paper adds: The authors derived TCR beta repertoires from sorted CD3+CD56+NKG2C+, CD3+CD56+NKG2C- and CD3+CD56-NKG2C+ T cells. The share of CD8+ T cells held by dominant NKG2C+ clonotypes was 1.0-7.0% in about 6 donors.

The sample consisted of CD4+ T cells sorted from blood. This receptor was obtained from a woman aged 18-35 years in good health.

CDR3 nucleotide sequence: TGTGCCAGCAGTTACGGGGGTGAAGCTGGCTACACCTTC. Its translation is CASSYGGEAGYTF. This rearrangement joins TRBV6-5 to TRBJ1-2, with D possibly TRBD1 on 5 matching bases. Trimming removed 2 bases from V and 7 bases from J, with 11 bases in between. The CDR3 is made up of 13 amino acids. In germline, CDR1 is MNHEY, CDR2 SVGAGI.